The rows below give T cell receptor beta chains drawn from one sample of a study of circulating and synovial CD4+ cells in juvenile arthritis. Only in-frame clones appear in the TCRdb table, and some are missing; sequencing was by immunoSEQ multiplex PCR. The data show fewer than 40,000 clones, with around 95% seen just once and under 0.2% held by the top ten. The sample taken for sequencing was CD4+ T cells from blood. The receptors come from a human donor with juvenile idiopathic arthritis. CDR3s include the opening cysteine and the closing phenylalanine or tryptophan. The D gene is left open where the match is weak. The size entry is marked missing in some rows and otherwise reads once, few, many or a size class.

D gene,clone size,J gene,V gene,CDR3 protein,CDR3 DNA
TRBD1,NA,TRBJ2-7,TRBV19,CASSIRETGVYEQYF,TGTGCCAGTAGTATACGTGAGACAGGGGTTTACGAGCAGTACTTC
NA,NA,TRBJ2-7,TRBV9,CASSTRDYEQYF,TGTGCCAGCAGCACCAGGGACTACGAGCAGTACTTC
TRBD1,NA,TRBJ2-7,TRBV11-2,CASSLVRGPPYEQYF,TGTGCCAGCAGCTTGGTGAGGGGGCCCCCCTACGAGCAGTACTTC
NA,NA,TRBJ1-5,TRBV5-5,CASSLLLGSGRGPQHF,TGTGCCAGCAGCTTGCTTTTAGGGTCAGGGCGGGGGCCCCAGCATTTT
NA,NA,TRBJ1-6,TRBV5-1,CASSLEGRSYNSPLHF,TGCGCCAGCAGCTTGGAGGGGAGGTCCTATAATTCACCCCTCCACTTT
TRBD2,NA,TRBJ2-1,TRBV28,CASRVSGGPNNEQFF,TGTGCCAGCAGAGTTAGCGGGGGACCTAACAATGAGCAGTTCTTC
NA,NA,TRBJ2-1,TRBV28,CASNPTGDNEQFF,TGTGCCAGCAACCCCACCGGGGACAATGAGCAGTTCTTC
NA,once,TRBJ1-2,TRBV28,CASSPPVPVGRYGYTF,TGTGCCAGCAGTCCCCCGGTGCCGGTTGGGCGCTATGGCTACACCTTC
TRBD2,NA,TRBJ2-2,TRBV11-2,CASSPPPASGRVGELFF,TGTGCCAGCAGCCCACCACCGGCTAGCGGGAGGGTCGGGGAGCTGTTTTTT
NA,NA,TRBJ1-5,TRBV19,CASSIDREGAQHF,TGTGCCAGTAGTATAGATAGGGAGGGGGCCCAGCATTTT
TRBD1,NA,TRBJ2-5,TRBV5-1,CASSRAGTEQETQYF,TGCGCCAGCAGCCGCGCCGGGACAGAACAAGAGACCCAGTACTTC
TRBD2,NA,TRBJ2-7,TRBV30,CAWRPSGASYEQYF,TGTGCCTGGAGACCTAGCGGGGCCTCCTACGAGCAGTACTTC
NA,NA,TRBJ1-1,TRBV11-1,CASSPGHNTEAFF,TGTGCCAGCAGTCCGGGACATAACACTGAAGCTTTCTTT
NA,NA,TRBJ2-1,TRBV19,CASSIVGRNEQFF,TGTGCCAGTAGTATTGTGGGGAGAAATGAGCAGTTCTTC
TRBD1,NA,TRBJ2-3,TRBV6-5,CASTPLGQGSDTQYF,TGTGCCAGCACCCCTCTAGGACAGGGATCAGATACGCAGTATTTT
TRBD1,once,TRBJ1-3,TRBV19,CASSISRDREVLNTIYF,TGTGCCAGTAGTATAAGCCGGGACAGGGAAGTTTTAAACACCATATATTTT
TRBD1,NA,TRBJ1-2,TRBV6-5,CASSSQGVGYGYTF,TGTGCCAGCAGTTCACAGGGGGTCGGGTATGGCTACACCTTC
NA,NA,TRBJ2-7,TRBV5-4,CASSLAGYSSYEQYF,TGTGCCAGCAGCTTGGCCGGGTATTCCTCCTACGAGCAGTACTTC
NA,once,TRBJ2-7,TRBV6-5,CASSGVGGPTGKQYF,TGTGCCAGCAGTGGGGTGGGCGGACCCACCGGGAAGCAGTACTTC
NA,NA,TRBJ2-3,TRBV7-2,CASRGAGGRDTQYF,TGTGCCAGCAGAGGTGCGGGTGGGAGAGATACGCAGTATTTT
TRBD1,NA,TRBJ1-1,TRBV19,CASSIRTGQMNTEAFF,TGTGCCAGTAGTATCCGGACAGGGCAAATGAACACTGAAGCTTTCTTT
NA,NA,TRBJ2-5,TRBV15,CATSRDGKGEETQYF,TGTGCCACCAGCAGAGATGGGAAGGGGGAAGAGACCCAGTACTTC
NA,once,TRBJ2-3,TRBV5-1,CASSSHYTDTQYF,TGCGCCAGCAGCTCCCACTACACAGATACGCAGTATTTT
TRBD2,NA,TRBJ2-2,TRBV4-1,CASSPGLAGVALSGELFF,TGCGCCAGCAGCCCGGGACTAGCGGGAGTTGCATTGTCCGGGGAGCTGTTTTTT
TRBD2,NA,TRBJ2-5,TRBV15,CATSRVPQGSAGKETQYF,TGTGCCACCAGCAGAGTACCCCAAGGGTCAGCGGGGAAGGAGACCCAGTACTTC
NA,NA,TRBJ1-2,TRBV7-9,CASSSAQGDGYTF,TGTGCCAGCAGCTCGGCCCAAGGGGATGGCTACACCTTC
NA,NA,TRBJ1-2,TRBV14,CASSQGSYRDWTGYGYTF,TGTGCCAGCAGCCAAGGATCGTACAGGGATTGGACCGGCTATGGCTACACCTTC
NA,NA,TRBJ1-2,TRBV29-1,CSVERLGYGYTF,TGCAGCGTTGAAAGACTCGGCTATGGCTACACCTTC
NA,NA,TRBJ2-7,TRBV7-2,CASSLAHRYEQYF,TGTGCCAGCAGCTTAGCGCATAGATACGAGCAGTACTTC
NA,NA,TRBJ2-5,TRBV5-1,CASSRYQETQYF,TGCGCCAGCAGCCGGTACCAAGAGACCCAGTACTTC
TRBD1,NA,TRBJ2-7,TRBV28,CASSLTGGRDEQYF,TGTGCCAGCAGTCTTACAGGGGGCCGGGACGAGCAGTACTTC